Shown below are 8 T cell receptor beta chains from a single sample sequenced in a study of CD8 T cells in Susac syndrome. RNA, at about 0.5 to 1 ug, was reverse transcribed with random hexamers. TCRdb itself ran the immunoSEQ multiplex PCR reads through MiXCR, one entry per CDR3 protein. This sample has fewer than 150,000 distinct CDR3 sequences, with 90% to 95% found just once. Sequenced sample: CD8+ T cells from PBMCs. These receptors came from a human donor in good health.

The chain joins TRBV29-1 to TRBJ2-3, with 8 bases that match TRBD2. Trimming cost V 4 bases and J 2 bases; bases outside gene matches: 5. The CDR3 contains 14 residues. Looked up from germline, CDR1 is SQVTM and CDR2 is ANQGSEA. CDR3 protein: CSVAGREDTDTQYF. The DNA of the CDR3 is TGCAGCGTTGCCGGGAGGGAAGACACAGATACGCAGTATTTT.

The genes are TRBV25-1 and TRBJ2-1; TRBD2 matches 8 bases. CDR3 length: 13 residues. Germline CDR1 and CDR2: MGHDK and SYGVNS. The CDR3 bases are TGTGTGACCCCCCGGGAGGGCCGAAGGCGGCCGTTCTTC. As protein: CVTPREGRRRPFF.

This clonotype has more than one count but fewer than ten. The genes are TRBV29-1 and TRBJ2-1; TRBD2 matches at 7 bases. J gave up 8 bases and V 1 base, and 11 bases lay outside the gene matches. CDR1 SQVTM and CDR2 ANQGSEA come from the germline V gene. This CDR3 has 15 residues. CDR3 coding DNA: TGCAGCGTTGAAGGGGCTAGCGGTTTCTCCGATGAGCAGTTCTTC. It codes for CSVEGASGFSDEQFF.

J is TRBJ2-1 and V is TRBV28; 7 bases agree with TRBD2. The CDR3 totals 21 residues. Germline V gene data show CDR1 as MDHEN and CDR2 as SYDVKM. The J segment lost 2 bases and the V segment lost 3 bases, leaving 22 bases of the junction unmatched. Here the CDR3 reads CASSFAPGQGRRLAAYNEQFF. The CDR3 region has the DNA TGTGCCAGCAGTTTCGCCCCGGGGCAGGGAAGGCGGCTAGCGGCCTACAATGAGCAGTTCTTC.

The chain is built from TRBV19 and TRBJ1-1, with D hard to call. The CDR3 is 13 residues long. Germline CDR1 and CDR2: LNHDA and SQIVND (reference sequence). Trimming removed 5 bases from V and 2 bases from J, with 9 bases in between. CDR3 nucleotide sequence: TGTGCCAGTAGTGACTACATAAACACTGAAGCTTTCTTT. As protein: CASSDYINTEAFF. Variable domain in full (rest from reference TRBV19 and TRBJ1-1): DGGITQSPKYLFRKEGQNVTLSCEQNLNHDAMYWYRQDPGQGLRLIYYSQIVNDFQKGDIAEGYSVSREKKESFPLTVTSAQKNPTAFYLCASSDYINTEAFFGQGTRLTVV.

The rearrangement uses TRBV4-3 and TRBJ2-1; 15 bases map to TRBD2. Germline trimming cut 1 base from V and 6 bases from J; bases unmatched to any gene: 10. Germline assignment: CDR1 LGHNA and CDR2 YSLEER. This CDR3 has 19 amino acids. The CDR3 spells CASSQGAAGLAGGFNEQFF. The CDR3 nucleotides are TGCGCCAGCAGCCAAGGAGCTGCTGGACTAGCGGGAGGGTTCAATGAGCAGTTCTTC.

The rearrangement uses TRBV27 and TRBJ2-7; D is undetermined. CDR1 and CDR2 from the germline V gene are MNHEY and SMNVEV (reference sequence). The CDR3 extends over 15 amino acids. Trimming shortened V by 5 bases and J by 3 bases, and 17 bases separated the two germline ends. The DNA of the CDR3 is TGTGCCAGCAGTCGCTTCAGCAGGATAGGCTACGAGCAGTACTTC. This translates into CASSRFSRIGYEQYF.

The chain combines TRBV4-3 with TRBJ2-7; D ambiguous. The V gene's germline CDR1 is LGHNA and CDR2 YSLEER. Trimming left V 0 bases short and J 2 bases short, with 5 bases between. This CDR3 comprises 13 residues. The CDR3 DNA reads as TGCGCCAGCAGCCAAGAACTTGCCTACGAGCAGTACTTC. Amino acid sequence: CASSQELAYEQYF.